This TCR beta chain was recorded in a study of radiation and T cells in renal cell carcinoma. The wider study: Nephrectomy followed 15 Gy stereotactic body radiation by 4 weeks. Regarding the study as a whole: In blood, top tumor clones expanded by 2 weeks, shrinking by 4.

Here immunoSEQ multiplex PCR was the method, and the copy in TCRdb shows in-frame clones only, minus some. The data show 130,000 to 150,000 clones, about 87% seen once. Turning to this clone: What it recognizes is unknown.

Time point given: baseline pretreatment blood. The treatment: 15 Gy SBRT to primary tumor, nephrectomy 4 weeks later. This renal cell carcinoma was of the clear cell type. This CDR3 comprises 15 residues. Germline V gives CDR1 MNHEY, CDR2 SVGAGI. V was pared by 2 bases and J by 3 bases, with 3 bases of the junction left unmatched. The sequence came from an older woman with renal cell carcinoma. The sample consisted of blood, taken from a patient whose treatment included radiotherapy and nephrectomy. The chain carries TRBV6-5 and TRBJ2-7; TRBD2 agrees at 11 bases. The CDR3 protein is CASSYGTSGLYEQYF. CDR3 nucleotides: TGTGCCAGCAGTTACGGGACTAGCGGTCTCTACGAGCAGTACTTC.